This is a list of T cell receptor beta chains from one sample in a study of blood T cell repertoires in COVID-19. Clones were read by immunoSEQ multiplex PCR, and TCRdb kept only the in-frame ones, dropping some. The sample lists about 240,000 clones, under 85% occurring once. The sample comprised peripheral blood. All receptors derive from a man aged 25 to 40 who had recovered from COVID-19. Both conserved end residues are part of each CDR3. Size tells how often a clone was seen (once, few, many) or the class of an expanded clone, and some rows leave it out.

TRBJ2-5 | TRBV9 | NA | CASSVEQGQETQYF
TRBJ1-1 | TRBV5-1 | NA | CASSLSGSGGGVFF
TRBJ2-3 | TRBV7-2 | NA | CASSFVPPDTQYF
TRBJ2-1 | TRBV20-1 | NA | CSARGGDEQFF
TRBJ1-5 | TRBV7-2 | NA | CASSLDFNQPQHF
TRBJ2-1 | TRBV5-4 | once | CASRPGTSTPRTSYNEQFF
TRBJ2-7 | TRBV5-4 | NA | CASSYSGRLYEQYF
TRBJ2-3 | TRBV5-1 | few | CASSLSTGGTDTQYF
TRBJ2-5 | TRBV2 | NA | CASLTTGGGQYF
TRBJ2-7 | TRBV20-1 | NA | CSASEGVGQYF
TRBJ2-5 | TRBV2 | NA | CGSAPGTGKETQYF
TRBJ2-1 | TRBV15 | NA | CATSRDEGGNEQFF
TRBJ1-2 | TRBV28 | NA | CASSLPTDRAYTF
TRBJ1-5 | TRBV16 | NA | CASSQIQDGGQHF
TRBJ2-7 | TRBV4-1 | NA | CASSSDRAYEQYF
TRBJ2-6 | TRBV27 | NA | CASSLDFSGANVLTF
TRBJ1-3 | TRBV10-3 | NA | CAISPLDSRFTGNTIYF
TRBJ2-1 | TRBV15 | NA | CATSRVAGALYNEQFF
TRBJ2-3 | TRBV18 | once | CATSPSSRTDTQYF
TRBJ2-3 | TRBV10-3 | NA | CAIRIAGGASTDTQYF
TRBJ2-1 | TRBV2 | NA | CASTLGQGAREQFF
TRBJ1-2 | TRBV9 | NA | CASSQEVFGGGTF
TRBJ1-6 | TRBV7-6 | NA | CASRMWGEHSPLHF
TRBJ2-2 | TRBV28 | NA | CASSKAVGELFF
TRBJ1-5 | TRBV5-1 | once | CASSPTTGTNQPQHF
TRBJ2-3 | TRBV20-1 | NA | CSALTDTQYF
TRBJ1-1 | TRBV10-3 | NA | CAISKPGTGATEAFF
TRBJ2-3 | TRBV24-1 | NA | CATSDSGGPDTQYF
TRBJ2-2 | TRBV10-3 | NA | CAISAGQGGTGELFF
TRBJ2-7 | TRBV11-2 | NA | CASSLTDSYEQYF
TRBJ1-1 | TRBV5-6 | NA | CASSLGQGARVAFF
TRBJ1-2 | TRBV19 | NA | CASSSGTGGIYGYTF
TRBJ1-2 | TRBV5-4 | NA | CASSLSADRPYGYTF
TRBJ1-2 | TRBV27 | NA | CASSLKGGNYGYTF
TRBJ1-6 | TRBV27 | NA | CASSKYPRGYNSPLHF
TRBJ1-5 | TRBV7-2 | NA | CASSLRRGDQPQHF
TRBJ2-1 | TRBV2 | NA | CASSEGRGATYNEQFF
TRBJ1-1 | TRBV5-1 | once | CASSLTGANTEAFF
TRBJ2-6 | TRBV10-3 | NA | CAISGDSSSGANVLTF
TRBJ1-6 | TRBV5-8 | NA | CASSPGQGNSPLHF
TRBJ1-4 | TRBV7-6 | NA | CASSLGQGNEKLFF
TRBJ2-1 | TRBV5-4 | NA | CAGNPGTGGREQFF
TRBJ2-3 | TRBV27 | once | CASRGLAGVDTQYF
TRBJ2-3 | TRBV5-1 | NA | CASSLAGGLSENTQYF
TRBJ1-1 | TRBV10-1 | NA | CASSPRGITEAFF
TRBJ2-1 | TRBV7-9 | NA | CASSPILFYNEQFF